These T cell receptor beta chains were read from a single sample in a study of vaccination effects on CD4 cells after COVID-19. Assay: immunoSEQ multiplex PCR; the TCRdb copy retains only in-frame clones and omits some. The repertoire consists of tens of thousands of clones, with about 72% occurring once and the leading ten covering approximately 3%. These TCRs' antigens remain unknown. The starting material was CD4+ T cells from PBMCs cultured with HCoV-NL63 spike peptides, obtained before COVID-19 vaccination. These receptors were obtained from a human donor who received a COVID-19 vaccine. Each CDR3 is given with its conserved first and last residue. The order of the fields is CDR3 protein, CDR3 DNA, CDR3 length, D gene, V gene, clone size, J gene. A D gene is named only where the DNA matches it firmly. Clone size is given for some rows only: seen once, a few or many times, or a class if the clone is expanded.

cdr3_aa: CASSQDGGGRGYTF
cdr3_nt: TGTGCCAGCAGCCAAGATGGCGGGGGCCGAGGCTACACCTTC
cdr3_length: 14
d_call: .
v_call: TRBV3-1/TRBV3-2
clone_size: .
j_call: TRBJ1-2

cdr3_aa: CASSPANTIYF
cdr3_nt: TGTGCCAGCTCACCAGCAAACACCATATATTTT
cdr3_length: 11
d_call: .
v_call: TRBV18
clone_size: once
j_call: TRBJ1-3

cdr3_aa: CASSLGAGDSGPQHF
cdr3_nt: TGTGCCAGCAGCTTAGGGGCAGGGGATAGTGGACCCCAGCATTTT
cdr3_length: 15
d_call: .
v_call: TRBV7-2
clone_size: .
j_call: TRBJ1-5

cdr3_aa: CASSRGGSGGQETQYF
cdr3_nt: TGCGCCAGCAGTCGCGGGGGTAGCGGGGGCCAAGAGACCCAGTACTTC
cdr3_length: 16
d_call: TRBD2
v_call: TRBV10-1
clone_size: .
j_call: TRBJ2-5

cdr3_aa: CASSLHSVAGTGELFF
cdr3_nt: TGTGCCAGCTCACTACATAGCGTTGCCGGCACCGGGGAGCTGTTTTTT
cdr3_length: 16
d_call: .
v_call: TRBV18
clone_size: few
j_call: TRBJ2-2

cdr3_aa: CASSLPTSLTANTGELFF
cdr3_nt: TGCGCCAGCAGCCTCCCTACATCTCTTACCGCGAACACCGGGGAGCTGTTTTTT
cdr3_length: 18
d_call: .
v_call: TRBV5-1
clone_size: few
j_call: TRBJ2-2

cdr3_aa: CASSLGTARVF
cdr3_nt: TGTGCCAGCAGTCTCGGGACAGCGAGGGTGTTT
cdr3_length: 11
d_call: TRBD1
v_call: TRBV25-1
clone_size: once
j_call: TRBJ1-6

cdr3_aa: CASSPGHQFIPSYGYTF
cdr3_nt: TGCGCCAGCAGCCCAGGACACCAGTTTATCCCGAGCTATGGCTACACCTTC
cdr3_length: 17
d_call: .
v_call: TRBV4-1
clone_size: few
j_call: TRBJ1-2

cdr3_aa: CASSWATDEKLFF
cdr3_nt: TGTGCCAGCAGCTGGGCGACAGATGAAAAACTGTTTTTT
cdr3_length: 13
d_call: .
v_call: TRBV5-4
clone_size: .
j_call: TRBJ1-4

cdr3_aa: CSAWDRANTEAFF
cdr3_nt: TGCAGCGCGTGGGACAGGGCAAACACTGAAGCTTTCTTT
cdr3_length: 13
d_call: TRBD1
v_call: TRBV29-1
clone_size: .
j_call: TRBJ1-1

cdr3_aa: CASSGGQVGNEQFF
cdr3_nt: TGTGCCAGCAGCGGCGGACAGGTCGGCAATGAGCAGTTCTTC
cdr3_length: 14
d_call: TRBD1
v_call: TRBV7-3
clone_size: few
j_call: TRBJ2-1

cdr3_aa: CASSSQSISALHF
cdr3_nt: TGTGCCAGCAGCTCCCAATCTATTTCAGCCCTCCACTTT
cdr3_length: 13
d_call: .
v_call: TRBV11-2
clone_size: .
j_call: TRBJ1-6

cdr3_aa: CATSASGTVETQYF
cdr3_nt: TGTGCCACCAGTGCCTCCGGGACAGTTGAGACCCAGTACTTC
cdr3_length: 14
d_call: TRBD1
v_call: TRBV24-1
clone_size: .
j_call: TRBJ2-5

cdr3_aa: CASRKAVVDEQFF
cdr3_nt: TGTGCCAGCAGAAAAGCGGTCGTGGATGAGCAGTTCTTC
cdr3_length: 13
d_call: .
v_call: TRBV2
clone_size: once
j_call: TRBJ2-1

cdr3_aa: CASSMGLAGRNEQFF
cdr3_nt: TGTGCCAGCAGTATGGGACTAGCGGGGCGCAATGAGCAGTTCTTC
cdr3_length: 15
d_call: TRBD2
v_call: TRBV6-4
clone_size: .
j_call: TRBJ2-1

cdr3_aa: CAWSVSMNTEAFF
cdr3_nt: TGTGCCTGGAGCGTGAGTATGAACACTGAAGCTTTCTTT
cdr3_length: 13
d_call: .
v_call: TRBV30
clone_size: few
j_call: TRBJ1-1